One sample yielded the 27 T cell receptor beta chains listed below, sequenced in a study of regulatory T cells in long-lasting Graves disease. CDR3 regions were amplified by Arm-PCR using iRepertoire HTBI primers to build TCR beta libraries. TCRdb redid the calling of the multiplex PCR reads with MiXCR, one entry per CDR3 protein. The table records more than 350,000 distinct CDR3 sequences, 21% of them present only once. Stated time point: persistent/refractory GD, antithyroid drugs over 5 years with positive TRAb. PBMCs provided the RNA from which the TCR library was made. The sequencing here drew on peripheral blood mononuclear cells (PBMCs), taken when the disease was refractory, from a patient treated with antithyroid drugs. These receptors came from a female donor with Graves disease.

The sample holds a few counts of this clonotype. V usage is TRBV27 and J usage is TRBJ1-5, with 7 nucleotides matching TRBD1. V was clipped by 0 bases and J by 6 bases; unmatched bases: 8. The CDR3 loop spans 16 amino acids. Germline V gene data show CDR1 as MNHEY and CDR2 as SMNVEV (reference sequence). The CDR3 coding sequence is TGTGCCAGCAGTTTATCGGGGCAGGGGGGTTTTCAGCCCCAGCATTTT. Residues: CASSLSGQGGFQPQHF.

The V and J genes are TRBV2 and TRBJ1-5; the D gene is possibly TRBD1 (6 bases). The CDR3 runs 14 residues. Germline V gene lookup returns CDR1 SNHLY and CDR2 FYNNEI. V was pared by 3 bases and J by 4 bases, with 10 bases between. The CDR3 DNA is TGTGCCAGCAGTGACGGGACACCAAATCAGCCCCAGCATTTT. It encodes CASSDGTPNQPQHF.

This clonotype was observed a handful of times. The chain combines TRBV7-2 with TRBJ2-3; D is unclear. The CDR3 has 13 residues. In germline, CDR1 is SGHTA, CDR2 FQGNSA. V lost 2 bases and J 6 bases, leaving 9 bases between the germline ends. CDR3 nucleotides: TGTGCCAGCAGCTTATTTAGTGGCGATACGCAGTATTTT. Its translation: CASSLFSGDTQYF.

This chain joins TRBV7-9 and TRBJ2-5; 12 positions match TRBD2. The length of the CDR3 is 17 residues. V shed 5 bases, J shed 5 bases, and the junction held 12 bases outside the gene matches. Germline V gene lookup returns CDR1 SEHNR and CDR2 FQNEAQ (reference sequence). CDR3 nucleotides: TGTGCCAGCAGCCAAATCCCCGGACTAGCGGGACGGGAGACCCAGTACTTC. Its translation: CASSQIPGLAGRETQYF. The entire variable domain, with the rest obtained from reference TRBV7-9 and TRBJ2-5, is as follows: DTGVSQNPRHKITKRGQNVTFRCDPISEHNRLYWYRQTLGQGPEFLTYFQNEAQLEKSRLLSDRFSAERPKGSFSTLEIQRTEQGDSAMYLCASSQIPGLAGRETQYFGPGTRLLVL.

The table lists this clonotype with a few counts. This chain connects TRBV5-8 to TRBJ1-2; 9 positions agree with TRBD1. Looked up from germline, CDR1 is SGHTS and CDR2 is YDEGEE. After removal of 8 bases from V and 2 bases from J, the junction contained 10 bases not matched to a gene. The CDR3 loop spans 15 amino acids. The CDR3 DNA reads TGTGCCAGTGTTCCGGGACAGGGTATAAACTATGGCTACACCTTC. Translating gives CASVPGQGINYGYTF. Combining the CDR3 with reference TRBV5-8 and TRBJ1-2 gives the whole variable domain EAGVTQSPTHLIKTRGQQATLRCSPISGHTSVYWYQQALGLGLQFLLWYDEGEERNRGNFPPRFSGRQFPNYSSELNVNALELEDSALYLCASVPGQGINYGYTFGSGTRLTVV.

There are many counts of this clonotype. The chain recombines TRBV12-5 with TRBJ2-7; 10 nucleotides line up with TRBD2. Germline V gene sequence: CDR1 LGHNT, CDR2 FRNRAP. The CDR3 runs 17 residues. The V gene end was trimmed by 3 bases and the J gene end by 3 bases; junction bases not matched to a gene: 11. As DNA, the CDR3 is TGTGCTAGTGGTTTTGGGGATGAAACTAGCGGGATCTACGAGCAGTACTTC. It yields the protein CASGFGDETSGIYEQYF. The entire variable domain, with the rest obtained from reference TRBV12-5 and TRBJ2-7, is as follows: DARVTQTPRHKVTEMGQEVTMRCQPILGHNTVFWYRQTMMQGLELLAYFRNRAPLDDSGMPKDRFSAEMPDATLATLKIQPSEPRDSAVYFCASGFGDETSGIYEQYFGPGTRLTVT.

In its sample, this clonotype was seen a few times. The rearrangement uses TRBV13 and TRBJ2-1; the D call may be TRBD1 or TRBD2 (5 bases each). The length of the CDR3 is 14 residues. Germline V gives CDR1 PRHDT, CDR2 FYEKMQ (reference sequence). V shed 6 bases and J shed 4 bases, with 13 bases lying between them. The CDR3 protein is CASRSGTAYNEQFF. In nucleotides, the CDR3 is TGTGCCAGCAGATCGGGGACGGCTTACAATGAGCAGTTCTTC.

This clonotype was detected only a few times. This may arise from a read error, as a much more abundant clone is one base away. The rearrangement uses TRBV12-3 or TRBV12-4 and TRBJ1-2; tentative D call: TRBD1 (5 bases). The CDR3 is 13 amino acids. For the CDR3, the DNA is TGTGCCAGCAGTTTAGGAAGGGGAAACGGCTACGCCTTC. Its translation: CASSLGRGNGYAF.

This chain connects TRBV10-2 to TRBJ2-7; weak D call: TRBD1 (5 bases). This CDR3 has 13 amino acids. From germline, CDR1 is WSHSY and CDR2 SAAADI. V was shortened by 10 bases and J by 6 bases, with 19 bases between the two germline ends. The CDR3 loop reads CATRRPGSTEQYF. Written as DNA, the CDR3 is TGCGCCACCCGACGGCCAGGGTCCACCGAGCAGTACTTC.

This clonotype was counted ten times or more. V gene TRBV12-3 or TRBV12-4 combines with J gene TRBJ2-1; D unresolved. The CDR3 totals 13 residues. The ends were cut back, 3 bases at V and 4 bases at J, with 7 bases in the middle. As DNA, the CDR3 is TGTGCCAGCAGTTTGTCCTTTTACAATGAGCAGTTCTTC. It yields the protein CASSLSFYNEQFF.

J is TRBJ2-1 and V is TRBV6-1; D is possibly TRBD1 or TRBD2 (5 bases each). Deletions cut 6 bases from V and 9 bases from J, with 15 bases between. The germline CDR1 and CDR2 sequences are MNHNS and SASEGT. The CDR3 contains 13 residues. CDR3 amino acids: CASREDTTGEQFF. The CDR3, as DNA: TGTGCCAGCAGGGAGGATACTACAGGTGAGCAGTTCTTC.

This chain connects TRBV9 to TRBJ2-2; no firm D call. Germline V gives CDR1 SGDLS, CDR2 YYNGEE. V was clipped by 4 bases and J by 4 bases, with 14 bases between them. The CDR3 length is 15 residues. The CDR3 spells CASSFRSMSTGELFF. CDR3 nucleotide sequence: TGTGCCAGCAGCTTTCGTAGTATGTCCACCGGGGAGCTGTTTTTT.

This clonotype was seen ten or more times. V gene TRBV19 combines with J gene TRBJ2-2, with D perhaps being TRBD1 or TRBD2 (6 bases each). The V end lost 8 bases, the J end lost 0 bases, and 13 bases lay between the germline ends. CDR1 is LNHDA, CDR2 SQIVND, per germline (reference sequence). The CDR3 loop spans 15 amino acids. CDR3 coding DNA: TGTGCCAGTGAAGGGGGGCAGACGAACACCGGGGAGCTGTTTTTT. Its translation is CASEGGQTNTGELFF. The full variable domain, rest sourced from reference TRBV19 and TRBJ2-2, is DGGITQSPKYLFRKEGQNVTLSCEQNLNHDAMYWYRQDPGQGLRLIYYSQIVNDFQKGDIAEGYSVSREKKESFPLTVTSAQKNPTAFYLCASEGGQTNTGELFFGEGSRLTVL.

This clonotype occurred a few times. The chain couples TRBV12-3 or TRBV12-4 to TRBJ1-1, with a weak D call TRBD1 (6 bases). The CDR3 is made up of 15 amino acids. The germline V and J ends were trimmed by 6 bases and 5 bases, with 19 bases remaining between them. The CDR3 loop is CASSVVSAGVTEAFF. DNA of the CDR3: TGTGCCAGCAGCGTAGTCTCGGCAGGGGTGACTGAAGCTTTCTTT.

This clonotype has ten or more counts. J is TRBJ1-1 and V is TRBV12-3 or TRBV12-4; TRBD1 agrees at 8 bases. Trimming took 6 bases from V and 3 from J; bases not matched to a gene: 9. This CDR3 is 15 amino acids long. In nucleotides, the CDR3 is TGTGCCAGCAGCTCCGGACAGGGAGGGCACACTGAAGCTTTCTTT. It translates to CASSSGQGGHTEAFF.

This clonotype was seen a few times. The chain couples TRBV20-1 to TRBJ2-3; 7 nucleotides line up with TRBD2. CDR3 length: 14 residues. The trim removed 6 bases at V and 6 bases at J, leaving 12 bases unmatched. Germline V gene sequence: CDR1 DFQATT, CDR2 SNEGSKA (reference sequence). The CDR3 region has the DNA TGCAGTGCCTACAGCGGGGAAGGGTGGGATACGCAGTATTTT. Its translation: CSAYSGEGWDTQYF.

This clonotype was counted only a few times. This chain joins TRBV20-1 and TRBJ2-4; D is unclear. CDR1 DFQATT and CDR2 SNEGSKA come from the germline V gene (reference sequence). The germline V and J ends were trimmed by 7 bases and 0 bases, with 10 bases remaining between them. The CDR3 is 13 residues long. The CDR3, as DNA: TGCAGTGTCGCCGTGTCAGCCAAAAACATTCAGTACTTC. As protein: CSVAVSAKNIQYF.

There are many counts of this clonotype. DNA of the CDR3: TGCAGTGCTAGTGCTCAGGGGGCGAGGGAGCAGTACTTC. Its translation is CSASAQGAREQYF. This chain connects TRBV20-1 to TRBJ2-7; 8 bases agree with TRBD1. The germline V gene has CDR1 DFQATT and CDR2 SNEGSKA (reference sequence). Unmatched junction bases numbered 8, after V lost 3 bases and J lost 7 bases. The CDR3 is made up of 13 amino acids.

This clonotype has at least ten counts. J is TRBJ2-5 and V is TRBV20-1, with D maybe TRBD2 (5 bases). From germline, CDR1 is DFQATT and CDR2 SNEGSKA (reference sequence). With 6 bases removed from V and 2 bases from J, the gap between germline ends came to 10 bases. The CDR3 spans 12 residues. The CDR3 loop is CSAPTRQETQYF. In DNA, the CDR3 is TGCAGTGCGCCTACTAGACAAGAGACCCAGTACTTC.

As to this clonotype: This clone may be a read error of a much larger clone one base away. The chain employs TRBV2 and TRBJ2-2; possible D gene TRBD2, 5 bases. Germline lookup yields CDR1 SNHLY and CDR2 FYNNEI. The CDR3 loop spans 16 amino acids. The CDR3 protein is CASSRSSSSNTGEPFF. The DNA for the CDR3 is TGTGCCAGCAGTAGAAGCTCTAGCTCGAACACCGGGGAGCCGTTTTTT.

This clonotype was found many times. The chain links TRBV10-3 to TRBJ2-2; possibly TRBD2 for D (6 bases). The ends were cut back, 5 bases at V and 2 bases at J, with 9 bases in the middle. Germline values: CDR1 ENHRY, CDR2 SYGVKD. The CDR3 runs 14 residues. CDR3 residues: CAISRGTNTGELFF. The CDR3 bases are TGTGCCATCAGTCGCGGGACCAACACCGGGGAGCTGTTTTTT.

This clonotype was observed at least ten times. This chain uses TRBV29-1 with TRBJ1-2, with D possibly matching TRBD1 (6 bases). Germline CDR1 and CDR2: SQVTM and ANQGSEA. Trimming stripped 2 bases from V and 5 bases from J, with 15 bases between. This CDR3 is built from 14 residues. The CDR3 is CSVERGLGGYGYTF. The CDR3 DNA reads TGCAGCGTTGAACGGGGGCTGGGTGGTTATGGCTACACCTTC.

This clonotype has just a few counts. The V gene is TRBV24-1, the J gene TRBJ2-7; 9 nucleotides line up with TRBD1. Per the germline V gene, CDR1 is KGHDR and CDR2 is SFDVKD. V gave up 4 bases and J gave up 3 bases; unmatched junction bases: 15. The CDR3 has 18 amino acids. The CDR3 loop reads CATSDRPGTGKGSYEQYF. As DNA, the CDR3 is TGTGCCACCAGTGACCGTCCCGGGACAGGGAAAGGAAGCTACGAGCAGTACTTC.

This rearrangement joins TRBV2 to TRBJ2-1; either TRBD1 or TRBD2 may supply D (5 bases each). The CDR3 consists of 14 residues. Germline V gene data show CDR1 as SNHLY and CDR2 as FYNNEI. Trimming took 9 bases from V and 7 from J, leaving 19 bases between them. The CDR3 reads CASPGRRRPNEQFF. CDR3 sequence (DNA): TGTGCCAGTCCGGGACGGAGGCGGCCAAATGAGCAGTTCTTC.

V gene TRBV18 combines with J gene TRBJ1-3; D call uncertain. V was cut by 5 bases and J by 0 bases, with 14 bases left in between. Germline CDR1 and CDR2: KGHSH and LQKENI. The CDR3 runs 16 residues. CDR3 nucleotides: TGTGCCAGCTCAAGGGTTGAGCCGAGCTCTGGAAACACCATATATTTT. Translating it yields CASSRVEPSSGNTIYF.

This clonotype came up a few times. This sequence joins TRBV12-3 or TRBV12-4 and TRBJ2-3; the D is unclear. Trimming stripped 2 bases from V and 0 bases from J, with 12 bases between. The CDR3 runs to 16 residues. This chain's CDR3 is CASSLWRPPSTDTQYF. The CDR3, as DNA: TGTGCCAGCAGTTTATGGCGTCCTCCTAGCACAGATACGCAGTATTTT.

This sequence joins TRBV28 and TRBJ2-3; 8 bases match TRBD1. CDR1 MDHEN and CDR2 SYDVKM come from the germline V gene. The V and J ends lost 7 bases and 2 bases, in that order; junction bases with no gene match: 11. CDR3 length: 16 amino acids. The CDR3 DNA is TGTGCCAGCACGGGGGAGCAGGGGGCATACACAGATACGCAGTATTTT. Its translation is CASTGEQGAYTDTQYF.